The 9 T cell receptor beta chains in this list originate from one sample, sequenced in a study of T cell responses to AZD1222 COVID-19 vaccine. The protocol was immunoSEQ multiplex PCR, while the TCRdb copy is restricted to in-frame clones and leaves out a portion. The table records some 200,000 clones, more than 75% of them present only once. The material sequenced was peripheral blood, taken on day 0 of AZD1222 vaccination. The source of these receptors is an adult in good health.

The V call is TRBV5-1, the J call TRBJ2-7, with 11 nucleotides matching TRBD2. The germline V gene encodes CDR1 SGHRS and CDR2 YFSETQ. V dropped 3 bases and J dropped 3; count of bases not matched to a gene: 2. The CDR3 contains 14 residues. The CDR3 DNA reads as TGCGCCAGCAGCTCCGGGACTAGCGGCTACGAGCAGTACTTC. Encoded protein: CASSSGTSGYEQYF. Variable domain in full (rest from reference TRBV5-1 and TRBJ2-7): KAGVTQTPRYLIKTRGQQVTLSCSPISGHRSVSWYQQTPGQGLQFLFEYFSETQRNKGNFPGRFSGRQFSNSRSEMNVSTLELGDSALYLCASSSGTSGYEQYFGPGTRLTVT.

Here the CDR3 DNA reads TGCGCCAGCAGCAGTGGGGTGTTGAACACTGAAGCTTTCTTT. The encoded protein is CASSSGVLNTEAFF. V is TRBV5-1 and J is TRBJ1-1; D gene ambiguous. V shed 4 bases and J shed 0 bases, with 10 bases lying between them. Germline V CDR1 and CDR2: SGHRS, YFSETQ. CDR3 length: 14 residues.

This chain joins TRBV27 and TRBJ1-6, with D possibly being TRBD1 (5 bases). Looked up from germline, CDR1 is MNHEY and CDR2 is SMNVEV (reference sequence). This CDR3 is 15 amino acids long. V lost 1 base and J lost 7, with 11 bases in between. CDR3 sequence (DNA): TGTGCCAGCAGTTTATTCAGGGCTCTAAATTCACCCCTCCACTTT. Its translation is CASSLFRALNSPLHF.

This sequence joins TRBV19 and TRBJ1-2, with no clear D. The germline CDR1 and CDR2 sequences are LNHDA and SQIVND (reference sequence). CDR3 size: 10 residues. V lost 7 bases, J lost 7 bases, and 7 bases lay in between. The CDR3 region has the DNA TGTGCCAGTAAATTCGGTGGCTACACCTTC. Encoded protein: CASKFGGYTF.

The rearrangement links TRBV12-3 or TRBV12-4 to TRBJ2-1, with TRBD1 matching over 8 bases. The CDR3 is 13 amino acids. V lost 0 bases to trimming and J lost 11 bases; unmatched junction nucleotides: 3. The CDR3 loop is CASSLARDRKQFF. Here the CDR3 DNA reads TGTGCCAGCAGTTTAGCTCGGGACAGGAAGCAGTTCTTC.

The chain uses TRBV5-4 and TRBJ2-7; no reliable D call. The germline V gene has CDR1 SGHNT and CDR2 YYREEE (reference sequence). This CDR3 is 13 amino acids long. V shed 7 bases and J shed 5 bases, with 16 bases lying between them. The CDR3 reads CASSPRNRDEQYF. DNA for the CDR3: TGTGCCAGCTCACCTCGAAATAGGGACGAGCAGTACTTC.

This sequence joins TRBV5-4 and TRBJ2-1; possibly TRBD2 for D (5 bases). The CDR3 is made up of 15 amino acids. Per the germline V gene, CDR1 is SGHNT and CDR2 is YYREEE (reference sequence). Trimming pared 3 bases from V and 0 bases from J, leaving 10 bases between. In DNA form, the CDR3 reads TGTGCCAGCAGCTCGGACTTCAGCTCCTACAATGAGCAGTTCTTC. Its translation is CASSSDFSSYNEQFF. Full variable domain (missing parts from reference TRBV5-4 and TRBJ2-1): ETGVTQSPTHLIKTRGQQVTLRCSSQSGHNTVSWYQQALGQGPQFIFQYYREEENGRGNFPPRFSGLQFPNYSSELNVNALELDDSALYLCASSSDFSSYNEQFFGPGTRLTVL.

The chain carries TRBV15 and TRBJ2-1; TRBD2 aligns across 8 bases. The CDR3 sequence is 15 residues long. Per germline, CDR1 LNHNV and CDR2 YYDKDF (reference sequence). V lost 3 bases and J lost 5; bases outside the gene matches: 6. CDR3 loop: CATSRRAGGHNEQFF. In DNA, the CDR3 is TGTGCCACCAGCAGGCGGGCGGGAGGCCACAATGAGCAGTTCTTC.

The J gene is TRBJ2-5, the V gene TRBV5-1; D unresolved. V was shortened by 0 bases and J by 5 bases, with 14 bases between the two germline ends. Germline V gene sequence: CDR1 SGHRS, CDR2 YFSETQ. The CDR3 sequence is 15 residues long. For the CDR3, the DNA is TGCGCCAGCAGCTTGGTTGCGAACCGTCCCGAGACCCAGTACTTC. This gives the protein CASSLVANRPETQYF.